The clone carrying this TCR beta chain was picked up many times. As yet, its antigen is unknown. Each sample had at least 6 million PBMCs isolated. Together with a sample-barcoded 5' primer, a J-beta primer mix was included in a second PCR lasting about 6 to 11 cycles. A template-switch adaptor that had 12 random nucleotides put a tag on each cDNA molecule. Each CDR3 protein is one row after TCRdb ran MiXCR on the 5' RACE reads. This sample has around 1.5 million distinct CDR3 sequences, with approximately 63% found just once. This specimen comes from a study of blood T cells in healthy people across ages. Findings and limits, study-wide: From one million sequenced T cells, diversity estimates were lower bounds.

Germline CDR1 and CDR2: DFQATT and SNEGSKA (reference sequence). The CDR3 has 14 residues. With V trimmed by 0 bases and J by 4 bases, 4 bases remained unmatched. V is TRBV20-1 and J is TRBJ2-5; the match to TRBD2 covers 8 bases. The clonotype originates from a man aged 18 to 35 in good health. Sequenced input: blood. CDR3 bases: TGCAGTGCTAGAGATGGGAGCGGGAGAGAGACCCAGTACTTC. Amino acid sequence: CSARDGSGRETQYF.